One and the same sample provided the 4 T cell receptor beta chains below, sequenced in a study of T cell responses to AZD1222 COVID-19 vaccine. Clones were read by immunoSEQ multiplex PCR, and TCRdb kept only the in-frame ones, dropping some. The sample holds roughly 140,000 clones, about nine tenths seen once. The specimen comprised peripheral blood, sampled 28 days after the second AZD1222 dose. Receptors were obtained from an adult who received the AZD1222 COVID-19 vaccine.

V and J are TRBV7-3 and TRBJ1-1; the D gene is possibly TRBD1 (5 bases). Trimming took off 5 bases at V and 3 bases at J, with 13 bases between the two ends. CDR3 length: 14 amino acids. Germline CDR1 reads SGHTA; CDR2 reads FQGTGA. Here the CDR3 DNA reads TGTGCCAGCAGCAAGGATGGGGGAGACACTGAAGCTTTCTTT. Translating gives CASSKDGGDTEAFF.

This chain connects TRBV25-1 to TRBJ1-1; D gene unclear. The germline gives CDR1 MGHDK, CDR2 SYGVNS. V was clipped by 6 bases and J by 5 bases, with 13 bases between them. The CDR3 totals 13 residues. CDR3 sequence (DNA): TGTGCCAGCAGCAACACCCGAGGGACTGAAGCTTTCTTT. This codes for CASSNTRGTEAFF.

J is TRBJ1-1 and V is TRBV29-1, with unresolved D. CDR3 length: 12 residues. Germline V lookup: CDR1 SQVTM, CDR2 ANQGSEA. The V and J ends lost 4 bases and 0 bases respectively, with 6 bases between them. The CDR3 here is CSVVGMNTEAFF. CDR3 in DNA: TGCAGCGTTGTGGGCATGAACACTGAAGCTTTCTTT.

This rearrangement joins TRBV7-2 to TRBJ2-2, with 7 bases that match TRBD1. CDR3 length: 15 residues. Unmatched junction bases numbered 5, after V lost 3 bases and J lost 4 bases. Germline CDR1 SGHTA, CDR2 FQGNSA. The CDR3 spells CASSFGQASTGELFF. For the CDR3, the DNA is TGTGCCAGCAGCTTCGGACAGGCTAGCACCGGGGAGCTGTTTTTT. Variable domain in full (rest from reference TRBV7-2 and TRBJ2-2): GAGVSQSPSNKVTEKGKDVELRCDPISGHTALYWYRQSLGQGLEFLIYFQGNSAPDKSGLPSDRFSAERTGGSVSTLTIQRTQQEDSAVYLCASSFGQASTGELFFGEGSRLTVL.